This TCR beta chain originates from a study of T cell responses to AZD1222 COVID-19 vaccine. Notes on this clone: What it binds is unknown.

Study-wide findings and caveats: Donors were mostly white British, more females; clonal diversity possibly underestimated. Spike was spanned by vaccine-associated CD4 TCRs, with dominance at 160-218 and 743-854. At baseline, seropositivity was found in only a handful of AZD1222 recipients.

There are 16 residues in the CDR3. Germline V lookup: CDR1 LGHDT, CDR2 YNNKEL (reference sequence). Trimming took 5 bases from V and 0 from J, leaving 17 bases between them. Second-dose recipients at about 4 or about 12 weeks were treated as one pooled group. This table comes from immunoSEQ multiplex PCR, and its TCRdb copy is limited to in-frame clones, with some not included. The sample shows approximately 130,000 clones, 85% to 90% of them seen only once. The material sequenced was peripheral blood, taken 28 days after the second AZD1222 dose. The TCR sequence derives from an adult who received the AZD1222 COVID-19 vaccine. The chain recombines TRBV3-1 (or the pseudogene TRBV3-2) with TRBJ2-7; perhaps TRBD1 as D (6 bases). The CDR3 region is CASSFSRGDNSYEQYF. CDR3 coding DNA: TGTGCCAGCAGCTTTTCCCGTGGGGACAACTCCTACGAGCAGTACTTC.